This T cell receptor (beta chain) was sequenced for a study of post-analysis software for immune sequencing data. About the research overall: In terms of disease course, relapsing-remitting, secondary progressive and progressive-relapsing multiple sclerosis were included.

V was pared by 7 bases and J by 5 bases, with 12 bases between. The V gene's germline CDR1 is ENHRY and CDR2 SYGVKD. The length of the CDR3 is 13 residues. Study results and limitations: Samples from a shared batch, those prepared together, strongly co-clustered by F measure. Relative to controls, patients with multiple sclerosis showed significantly lower normalized Chao1 diversity. There were four or five TRBV segments more frequent in patients than controls, and TRBV5-6, TRBV5-1 and TRBV20-1 were among them.

The authors incorporated unique molecular identifiers into the TCR beta cDNA libraries. T cells, about 0.9 to 10 million of them, yielded some 510,000 cDNA molecules. TCRdb fed the PCR reads into MiXCR, producing one record per CDR3 protein. Of roughly 870,000 distinct CDR3 sequences in the sample, under 70% were seen once. As for this clonotype: Its antigen is currently unknown.

This chain connects TRBV10-3 to TRBJ2-1; no clear D. The receptor's source is a girl aged 5-17 years with multiple sclerosis. Specimen: blood. The CDR3, as DNA: TGTGCCATCATTCCGACCCGTCACAATGAGCAGTTCTTC. Translating it yields CAIIPTRHNEQFF.